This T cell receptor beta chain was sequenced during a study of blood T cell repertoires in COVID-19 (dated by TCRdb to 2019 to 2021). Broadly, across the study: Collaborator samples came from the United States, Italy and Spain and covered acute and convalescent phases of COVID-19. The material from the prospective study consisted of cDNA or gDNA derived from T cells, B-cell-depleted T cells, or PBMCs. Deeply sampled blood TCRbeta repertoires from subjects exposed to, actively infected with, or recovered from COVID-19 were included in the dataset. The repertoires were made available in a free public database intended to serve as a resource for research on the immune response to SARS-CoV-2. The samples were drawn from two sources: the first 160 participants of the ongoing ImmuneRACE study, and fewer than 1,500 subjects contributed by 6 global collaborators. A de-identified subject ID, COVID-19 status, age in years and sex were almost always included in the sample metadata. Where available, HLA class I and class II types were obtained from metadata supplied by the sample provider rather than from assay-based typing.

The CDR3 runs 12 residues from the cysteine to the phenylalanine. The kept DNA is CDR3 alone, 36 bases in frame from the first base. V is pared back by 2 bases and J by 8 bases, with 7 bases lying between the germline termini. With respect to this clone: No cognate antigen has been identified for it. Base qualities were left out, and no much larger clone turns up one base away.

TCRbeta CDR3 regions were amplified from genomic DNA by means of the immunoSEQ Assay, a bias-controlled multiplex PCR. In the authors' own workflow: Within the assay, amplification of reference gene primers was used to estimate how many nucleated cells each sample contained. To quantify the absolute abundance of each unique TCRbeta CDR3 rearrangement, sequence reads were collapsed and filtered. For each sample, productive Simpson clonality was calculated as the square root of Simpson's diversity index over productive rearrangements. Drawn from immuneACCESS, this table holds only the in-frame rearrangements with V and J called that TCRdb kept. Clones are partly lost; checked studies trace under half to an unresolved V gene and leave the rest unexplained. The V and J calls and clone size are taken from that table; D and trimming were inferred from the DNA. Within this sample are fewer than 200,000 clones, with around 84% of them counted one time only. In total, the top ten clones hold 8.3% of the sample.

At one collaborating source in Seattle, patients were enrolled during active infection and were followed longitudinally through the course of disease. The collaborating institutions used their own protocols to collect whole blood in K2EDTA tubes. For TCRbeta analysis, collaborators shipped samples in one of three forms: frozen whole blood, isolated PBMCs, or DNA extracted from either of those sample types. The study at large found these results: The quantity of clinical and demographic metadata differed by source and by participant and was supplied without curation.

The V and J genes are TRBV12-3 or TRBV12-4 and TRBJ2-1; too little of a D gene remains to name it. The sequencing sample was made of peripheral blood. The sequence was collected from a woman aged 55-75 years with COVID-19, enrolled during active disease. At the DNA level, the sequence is TGTGCCAGCAGTTTACGAGGTGATGAGCAGTTCTTC. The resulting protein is CASSLRGDEQFF.